The 23 T cell receptor beta chains reported below all come from one sample, sequenced in a study of cytomegalovirus exposure and HLA in healthy donors. The data were produced by immunoSEQ multiplex PCR, yet TCRdb's version contains in-frame clones alone and is incomplete. The sample contains under 250,000 clones, just under 90% of which appear only once. The material sequenced was PBMCs. Source of these receptors: a man aged 18 to 29 in good health and CMV-seronegative.

This clone has more than one count but fewer than ten. The rearrangement links TRBV4-2 to TRBJ2-3; D is unclear. This CDR3 spans 13 amino acids. Trimming cost V 2 bases and J 14 bases, with 17 bases left between them. Germline lookup yields CDR1 LGHNA and CDR2 YNFKEQ. In DNA, the CDR3 is TGTGCCAGCAGCCAAACCGACCGGAGTCTCTCGTATTTT. Protein sequence: CASSQTDRSLSYF.

The genes are TRBV6-5 and TRBJ2-7, with no clear D. V dropped 5 bases and J dropped 0 bases, with 11 bases sitting between them. The germline gives CDR1 MNHEY, CDR2 SVGAGI. The CDR3 has 14 amino acids. In DNA form, the CDR3 reads TGTGCCAGCAGTCCCCAACTCGGCTCCTACGAGCAGTACTTC. This gives the protein CASSPQLGSYEQYF.

The chain couples TRBV7-9 to TRBJ1-4; 10 nucleotides align to TRBD1. Germline V lookup: CDR1 SEHNR, CDR2 FQNEAQ (reference sequence). V shed 2 bases, J shed 6 bases, and the junction held 3 bases outside the gene matches. There are 15 residues in the CDR3. CDR3 bases: TGTGCCAGCAGCTTAATCGGGACAGGGGATGAAAAACTGTTTTTT. Amino acid sequence: CASSLIGTGDEKLFF.

The CDR3 spells CASSAGTRRFSEQYF. The DNA of the CDR3 is TGTGCCAGCAGTGCCGGGACTAGACGATTCTCCGAGCAGTACTTC. This chain links TRBV28 with TRBJ2-7; 8 bases are a match to TRBD2. The germline gives CDR1 MDHEN, CDR2 SYDVKM. The junction had 12 bases not matched to a gene; V was cut back by 5 bases and J by 6 bases. The CDR3 totals 15 residues.

This rearrangement joins TRBV18 to TRBJ1-2; 7 nucleotides match TRBD1. There are 15 residues in the CDR3. Trimming removed 5 bases from V and 0 bases from J; junction bases left unmatched: 6. The germline V gene has CDR1 KGHSH and CDR2 LQKENI. CDR3 amino acids: CASSATGDSNYGYTF. CDR3 coding DNA: TGTGCCAGCTCAGCTACAGGGGACTCTAACTATGGCTACACCTTC. The complete variable domain, with remaining parts taken from reference TRBV18 and TRBJ1-2, reads NAGVMQNPRHLVRRRGQEARLRCSPMKGHSHVYWYRQLPEEGLKFMVYLQKENIIDESGMPKERFSAEFPKEGPSILRIQQVVRGDSAAYFCASSATGDSNYGYTFGSGTRLTVV.

This chain connects TRBV7-9 to TRBJ2-7; D call uncertain. This CDR3 region has 12 residues. From germline, CDR1 is SEHNR and CDR2 FQNEAQ (reference sequence). With 5 bases removed from V and 11 bases from J, the gap between germline ends came to 16 bases. CDR3 DNA sequence: TGTGCCAGCAGCGGAGCAGAACGGTACAAGTACTTC. It translates to CASSGAERYKYF.

The chain couples TRBV11-2 to TRBJ2-1; TRBD1 agrees at 9 bases. CDR3 length: 16 amino acids. Trimming took 4 bases from V and 6 from J; bases not matched to a gene: 10. Germline lookup yields CDR1 SGHAT and CDR2 FQNNGV. This CDR3 is CASSSLRGQGPNEQFF. The CDR3 bases are TGTGCCAGCAGCTCCTTACGGGGACAGGGCCCCAATGAGCAGTTCTTC.

This chain links TRBV25-1 with TRBJ2-1, with a weak D call TRBD1 (6 bases). Trimming stripped 4 bases from V and 5 bases from J, with 9 bases between. Germline V gene data show CDR1 as MGHDK and CDR2 as SYGVNS. The CDR3 has 13 residues. In nucleotides, the CDR3 is TGTGCCAGCAGTGGGACAGCTGACAATGAGCAGTTCTTC. Its translation is CASSGTADNEQFF. The variable domain in full, with the rest retrieved from reference TRBV25-1 and TRBJ2-1, is EADIYQTPRYLVIGTGKKITLECSQTMGHDKMYWYQQDPGMELHLIHYSYGVNSTEKGDLSSESTVSRIRTEHFPLTLESARPSHTSQYLCASSGTADNEQFFGPGTRLTVL.

Details on this clone: The sample carries other DNA sequences with the same CDR3. For the CDR3, the DNA is TGCGCCAGCAGTCCACAGGGCAATCAGCCCCAGCATTTT. It encodes CASSPQGNQPQHF. The gene calls are TRBV4-1 and TRBJ1-5, with D possibly being TRBD1 (5 bases). V was shortened by 6 bases and J by 2 bases, with 8 bases between the two germline ends. The CDR3 is 13 amino acids. Germline V gene sequence: CDR1 MGHRA, CDR2 YSYEKL.

This chain joins TRBV5-8 and TRBJ1-5, with 11 nucleotides matching TRBD1. The CDR3 runs 14 residues. Per the germline V gene, CDR1 is SGHTS and CDR2 is YDEGEE. V shed 4 bases and J 5 bases; nucleotides not matched to a gene: 2. The DNA for the CDR3 is TGTGCCAGCAGCCTGGGACAGGGGGATCAGCCCCAGCATTTT. Protein sequence: CASSLGQGDQPQHF.

V is TRBV4-2 and J is TRBJ1-2; TRBD1 might be the D (5 bases). V dropped 0 bases and J dropped 5 bases, with 16 bases sitting between them. The CDR3 is 16 residues long. Germline CDR1 and CDR2: LGHNA and YNFKEQ. The CDR3 spells CASSQELRDPSYGYTF. In DNA form, the CDR3 reads TGTGCCAGCAGCCAAGAGCTCAGGGATCCGTCTTATGGCTACACCTTC.

J is TRBJ1-2 and V is TRBV5-4, with 8 bases that match TRBD1. This CDR3 comprises 12 residues. V dropped 4 bases and J dropped 7; count of bases not matched to a gene: 3. Germline V gene sequence: CDR1 SGHNT, CDR2 YYREEE (reference sequence). In DNA, the CDR3 is TGTGCCAGCAGCCCAGGGGGCACTGGCTACACCTTC. Translated, it gives CASSPGGTGYTF.

The V and J genes are TRBV4-2 and TRBJ2-7, with D unclear. The germline V and J ends were trimmed by 5 bases and 0 bases, with 14 bases remaining between them. The V gene's germline CDR1 is LGHNA and CDR2 YNFKEQ. This CDR3 spans 15 amino acids. CDR3 in DNA: TGTGCCAGCAGCTTCAACCCCACTGACTCCTACGAGCAGTACTTC. As protein: CASSFNPTDSYEQYF.

The rearrangement uses TRBV5-6 and TRBJ2-7; D possibly corresponds to TRBD1 (5 bases). Germline V gives CDR1 SGHDT, CDR2 YYEEEE. The CDR3 is 16 amino acids. The V end was cut by 2 bases, the J end by 0 bases, with 15 bases between. The CDR3 DNA reads TGTGCCAGCAGCTTATTAGGGGCAGGGCTCTCCTACGAGCAGTACTTC. It yields the protein CASSLLGAGLSYEQYF.

This chain uses TRBV5-4 with TRBJ1-6; 8 bases agree with TRBD1. Germline lookup yields CDR1 SGHNT and CDR2 YYREEE (reference sequence). The ends lost 2 bases at V and 10 bases at J; junction bases unmatched: 5. The CDR3 spans 14 residues. The CDR3 is CASSFAGGDSPLHF. Here the CDR3 DNA reads TGTGCCAGCAGCTTTGCAGGGGGCGACTCACCCCTCCACTTT. Supplemented by reference TRBV5-4 and TRBJ1-6, the full variable domain reads ETGVTQSPTHLIKTRGQQVTLRCSSQSGHNTVSWYQQALGQGPQFIFQYYREEENGRGNFPPRFSGLQFPNYSSELNVNALELDDSALYLCASSFAGGDSPLHFGNGTRLTVT.

The chain joins TRBV6-5 to TRBJ2-2; D may be TRBD1 (6 bases). The CDR3 has 14 residues. CDR1 is MNHEY, CDR2 SVGAGI, per germline. Trimming took off 6 bases at V and 5 bases at J, with 13 bases between the two ends. The CDR3 spells CASRGDTKTGELFF. As DNA, the CDR3 is TGTGCCAGCAGGGGGGACACAAAGACCGGGGAGCTGTTTTTT.

The chain is built from TRBV28 and TRBJ2-7; TRBD2 is a possible D gene (6 bases). V lost 8 bases and J lost 3, with 17 bases in between. This CDR3 contains 14 residues. Germline V gene lookup returns CDR1 MDHEN and CDR2 SYDVKM. CDR3 residues: CASGSFERVYEQYF. The DNA of the CDR3 is TGTGCCAGCGGGTCCTTTGAGCGGGTCTACGAGCAGTACTTC.

The chain joins TRBV19 to TRBJ1-5; 7 nucleotides agree with TRBD1. V lost 4 bases to trimming and J lost 4 bases; unmatched junction nucleotides: 10. The CDR3 is 16 amino acids. CDR1 and CDR2 from the germline V gene are LNHDA and SQIVND (reference sequence). This CDR3 is CASSKQAGQRNQPQHF. The CDR3 DNA sequence: TGTGCCAGTAGTAAGCAGGCGGGACAGCGTAATCAGCCCCAGCATTTT.

The gene calls are TRBV30 and TRBJ2-5; D is uncertain. The germline V and J ends were trimmed by 0 bases and 9 bases, with 8 bases remaining between them. Germline loops: CDR1 GTSNPN, CDR2 SVGIG (reference sequence). CDR3 length equals 11 residues. CDR3 loop: CAWSVSVPQYF. In DNA, the CDR3 is TGTGCCTGGAGTGTATCTGTCCCCCAGTACTTC.

CDR3 region: CASSRGQMNEQFF. CDR3 DNA: TGTGCCAGCAGCCGGGGACAGATGAATGAGCAGTTCTTC. The gene calls are TRBV27 and TRBJ2-1; 7 nucleotides line up with TRBD1. Germline CDR1 reads MNHEY; CDR2 reads SMNVEV (reference sequence). The CDR3 is 13 residues long. V shed 6 bases, J shed 7 bases, and the junction held 6 bases outside the gene matches.

This chain uses TRBV28 with TRBJ1-1; 9 bases fit TRBD1. Germline loops: CDR1 MDHEN, CDR2 SYDVKM. V was clipped by 7 bases and J by 8 bases; unmatched bases: 14. The CDR3 extends over 15 amino acids. The CDR3 DNA is TGTGCCAGCAATCTACAGGGGGCGCGGAAGCCCGAAGCTTTCTTT. Its translation is CASNLQGARKPEAFF. The variable domain in full, with the rest retrieved from reference TRBV28 and TRBJ1-1, is DVKVTQSSRYLVKRTGEKVFLECVQDMDHENMFWYRQDPGLGLRLIYFSYDVKMKEKGDIPEGYSVSREKKERFSLILESASTNQTSMYLCASNLQGARKPEAFFGQGTRLTVV.

The chain carries TRBV7-9 and TRBJ1-4; D is ambiguous. V dropped 5 bases and J dropped 2 bases, with 9 bases sitting between them. The CDR3 consists of 14 residues. Germline loops: CDR1 SEHNR, CDR2 FQNEAQ (reference sequence). The CDR3 region is CASSQLWTNEKLFF. The DNA for the CDR3 is TGTGCCAGCAGCCAGTTGTGGACTAATGAAAAACTGTTTTTT.

The chain couples TRBV6-1 to TRBJ2-7; TRBD1 matches 7 bases. V shed 8 bases, J shed 0 bases, and the junction held 7 bases outside the gene matches. Germline V gene lookup returns CDR1 MNHNS and CDR2 SASEGT. The CDR3 extends over 14 amino acids. The CDR3 coding sequence is TGTGCCAGCGTCCGGGACAGCAGCTCCTACGAGCAGTACTTC. This encodes CASVRDSSSYEQYF.